A single sample is the source of the 25 T cell receptor beta chains below, sequenced in a study of beta chain features in type 1 diabetes (dated by TCRdb to about 2018). Libraries were prepared through the immunoSEQ multiplex PCR assay. The entire isolated RNA was reverse transcribed using the High Capacity cDNA Reverse Transcription Kit, and thus expressed TCRB transcripts were sequenced. Entries here come from immuneACCESS through TCRdb and include only in-frame sequences with V and J called. Some clones fail to appear in such tables; in the studies checked, an unresolved V gene covers under half of the shortfall, and the cause of the remainder is unknown. The sample profile shows over 40,000 clones; approximately 68% of them were found once. Jointly, the top ten make up more than 2% of the sample. Summary of the overall study and its limitations: In all four CD4+ subsets, TCRB CDR3 length was moderately but significantly shorter in type 1 diabetes patients.

Their recognized antigens are unknown. Sequenced sample: Tregs from blood. The cell subset or site tag for this specimen amounts to: regulatory CD4+ T cells. The receptors derive from a young woman with type 1 diabetes.

J is TRBJ2-7 and V is TRBV7-2; 7 nucleotides align to TRBD2. The V gene's germline CDR1 is SGHTA and CDR2 FQGNSA. Losses at the gene ends were 8 bases for V and 0 bases for J; bases not matched to a gene: 4. The CDR3 spans 13 residues. CDR3 sequence: CASGGGGSYEQYF. The CDR3 DNA reads TGTGCCAGCGGTGGCGGGGGCTCCTACGAGCAGTACTTC.

The chain uses TRBV16 and TRBJ1-1; no clear D gene. Germline V gives CDR1 KGHSY, CDR2 FQNENV. Trimming stripped 0 bases from V and 10 bases from J, with 12 bases between. The CDR3 contains 13 residues. CDR3 DNA: TGTGCCAGCAGCCAATCGATTGCAGAGGGAGCTTTCTTT. As protein: CASSQSIAEGAFF.

The gene calls are TRBV18 and TRBJ2-2, with D hard to call. Germline CDR1 KGHSH, CDR2 LQKENI. V lost 4 bases, J lost 1 base, and 4 bases lay in between. CDR3 size: 13 residues. The CDR3 bases are TGTGCCAGCTCACGGCAGAACACCGGGGAGCTGTTTTTT. Its protein product is CASSRQNTGELFF.

This clone was seen a few times. This rearrangement joins TRBV2 to TRBJ2-3, with 14 positions matching TRBD2. The CDR3 is 15 amino acids. The V gene's germline CDR1 is SNHLY and CDR2 FYNNEI. Germline trimming cut 5 bases from V and 4 bases from J; bases unmatched to any gene: 2. CDR3 protein: CASSRLAGGSDTQYF. The CDR3 region has the DNA TGTGCCAGCAGTCGACTAGCGGGAGGGTCAGATACGCAGTATTTT.

In nucleotides, the CDR3 is TGTGCCAGCAGCGTATCGGGACTCAGCCAAGAGACCCAGTACTTC. Its translation: CASSVSGLSQETQYF. This chain connects TRBV9 to TRBJ2-5; TRBD2 might be the D (6 bases). V shed 1 base and J shed 1 base, with 11 bases lying between them. Germline V gene lookup returns CDR1 SGDLS and CDR2 YYNGEE. CDR3 length equals 15 residues.

This clone has only one observation. V gene TRBV6-1 combines with J gene TRBJ2-3; weak D call: TRBD1 (5 bases). Germline assignment: CDR1 MNHNS and CDR2 SASEGT. This CDR3 is 15 amino acids long. V was cut by 2 bases and J by 2 bases, with 11 bases left in between. The DNA for the CDR3 is TGTGCCAGCAGTGAATGGGGCGTAGTCACAGATACGCAGTATTTT. Amino acid sequence: CASSEWGVVTDTQYF.

There are a few counts of this clone. The V call is TRBV9, the J call TRBJ1-2; no definite D call. The germline V gene encodes CDR1 SGDLS and CDR2 YYNGEE. V shed 4 bases and J shed 3 bases, with 37 bases lying between them. The CDR3 spans 22 residues. For the CDR3, the DNA is TGTGCCAGCAGCTTCGCCGGGCAATCTATAACTAGTAAAGCGGCGGCCTACTATGGCTACACCTTC. It codes for CASSFAGQSITSKAAAYYGYTF.

This rearrangement joins TRBV9 to TRBJ2-3; TRBD2 might be the D (6 bases). Trimming took off 3 bases at V and 0 bases at J, with 8 bases between the two ends. This CDR3 region has 14 residues. Germline CDR1 reads SGDLS; CDR2 reads YYNGEE. In nucleotides, the CDR3 is TGTGCCAGCAGCGCGAGCGGGAGCACAGATACGCAGTATTTT. This gives the protein CASSASGSTDTQYF.

V usage is TRBV19 and J usage is TRBJ2-5; 14 bases are shared with TRBD2. With 2 bases clipped from V and 11 bases from J, the junction kept 4 bases outside the gene matches. Germline V lookup: CDR1 LNHDA, CDR2 SQIVND (reference sequence). CDR3 size: 14 residues. The CDR3 loop reads CASSITGLAGEQYF. The CDR3 DNA is TGTGCCAGTAGTATAACGGGACTAGCGGGGGAGCAGTACTTC.

This sequence joins TRBV28 and TRBJ2-7, with 12 nucleotides matching TRBD2. The CDR3 runs to 13 residues. Per the germline V gene, CDR1 is MDHEN and CDR2 is SYDVKM. With 6 bases clipped from V and 7 bases from J, the junction kept 4 bases outside the gene matches. The CDR3 bases are TGTGCCAGCAGGGCTAGCGGGAGGGGGGAGCAGTACTTC. Translated: CASRASGRGEQYF.

This sequence joins TRBV28 and TRBJ2-4; TRBD2 aligns across 12 bases. The V gene's germline CDR1 is MDHEN and CDR2 SYDVKM. This CDR3 region has 17 residues. J lost 8 bases, V lost 2 bases, and 10 bases had no gene match. In DNA, the CDR3 is TGTGCCAGCAGTTTACTTCAACTAGCGGGAGGTGGGGACATTCAGTACTTC. This translates into CASSLLQLAGGGDIQYF.

This chain connects TRBV4-3 to TRBJ2-3, with a weak D call TRBD2 (5 bases). CDR1 is LGHNA, CDR2 YSLEER, per germline. Trimming left V 4 bases short and J 5 bases short, with 10 bases between. The CDR3 totals 13 residues. This CDR3 is CASSPRRGDTQYF. The CDR3 DNA is TGCGCCAGCAGCCCACGCCGGGGAGATACGCAGTATTTT.

The V gene is TRBV28, the J gene TRBJ2-2; tentative D call: TRBD2 (6 bases). In germline, CDR1 is MDHEN, CDR2 SYDVKM. There are 15 residues in the CDR3. V was trimmed by 5 bases and J by 6 bases, leaving 16 bases between them. CDR3 sequence: CASSPQGLGPGELFF. CDR3 nucleotides: TGTGCCAGCAGTCCCCAGGGACTGGGCCCCGGGGAGCTGTTTTTT.

The chain uses TRBV6-6 and TRBJ1-1, with 9 bases aligning to TRBD1. Trimming cost V 6 bases and J 6 bases; bases outside gene matches: 14. Germline V gives CDR1 MNHNY, CDR2 SVGAGI (reference sequence). The CDR3 sequence is 16 residues long. This CDR3 reads CASSGGQGGEFPEAFF. The CDR3 nucleotides are TGTGCCAGCAGCGGGGGACAGGGTGGGGAATTTCCTGAAGCTTTCTTT.

This clone was found a few times. The genes are TRBV7-9 and TRBJ2-7; perhaps TRBD1 as D (5 bases). CDR3 size: 16 residues. Between the trimmed V and J ends, which lost 4 bases and 2 bases, there was a span of 18 bases. Looked up from germline, CDR1 is SEHNR and CDR2 is FQNEAQ (reference sequence). In nucleotides, the CDR3 is TGTGCCAGCAGCTCGCCCACAGTAAGGGGCGCCTACGAGCAGTACTTC. It yields the protein CASSSPTVRGAYEQYF.

This clone was detected once. CDR3 nucleotides: TGTGCCAGCAGCGTCCTAGCGTACACGAACACCGGGGAGCTGTTTTTT. Encoded protein: CASSVLAYTNTGELFF. V and J are TRBV7-2 and TRBJ2-2; possible D gene TRBD2, 6 bases. The CDR3 length is 16 residues. The germline V gene has CDR1 SGHTA and CDR2 FQGNSA. V was shortened by 5 bases and J by 0 bases, with 13 bases between the two germline ends.

The chain combines TRBV7-2 with TRBJ2-3; 10 bases align to TRBD2. With 5 bases clipped from V and 8 bases from J, the junction kept 10 bases outside the gene matches. The CDR3 contains 15 residues. CDR1 is SGHTA, CDR2 FQGNSA, per germline. This CDR3 reads CASSRERSGGGTQYF. For the CDR3, the DNA is TGTGCCAGCAGCCGGGAGAGGAGCGGGGGGGGTACGCAGTATTTT.

The chain has TRBV2 and TRBJ2-7; TRBD2 is a possible D gene (6 bases). Trimming removed 2 bases at V and 0 bases at J, with 11 bases between. The length of the CDR3 is 15 residues. From germline, CDR1 is SNHLY and CDR2 FYNNEI. The CDR3 DNA reads TGTGCCAGCAGTGAACTGGGGGGAAGCTCCTACGAGCAGTACTTC. It specifies CASSELGGSSYEQYF.

This sequence joins TRBV7-2 and TRBJ2-1; TRBD2 might be the D (5 bases). This CDR3 contains 13 residues. V was clipped by 4 bases and J by 6 bases, with 10 bases between them. Looked up from germline, CDR1 is SGHTA and CDR2 is FQGNSA. The CDR3 protein is CASSSRAGNEQFF. CDR3 in DNA: TGTGCCAGCAGCTCGAGGGCCGGCAATGAGCAGTTCTTC.

The rearrangement uses TRBV18 and TRBJ2-5, with D possibly TRBD1 on 6 matching bases. The J call may be faulty, since TRBJ2-7 better matches the DNA end. The CDR3 covers 13 residues. Germline lookup yields CDR1 KGHSH and CDR2 LQKENI. As DNA, the CDR3 is TGTGCCAGCTCCCCCGGGACAAGCTACGAGCAGTACTTC. Amino acid sequence: CASSPGTSYEQYF.

The gene calls are TRBV7-2 and TRBJ2-5; D remains ambiguous. The DNA matches TRBJ2-7 better at its end, which makes the J call doubtful. The CDR3 spans 13 residues. The germline V gene encodes CDR1 SGHTA and CDR2 FQGNSA. The CDR3: CASSSSISYEQYF. CDR3 sequence (DNA): TGTGCCAGCAGCTCCTCCATCTCCTACGAGCAGTACTTC.

This chain links TRBV7-9 with TRBJ1-1; D is unclear. V was shortened by 5 bases and J by 4 bases, with 14 bases between the two germline ends. The CDR3 totals 14 residues. Per the germline V gene, CDR1 is SEHNR and CDR2 is FQNEAQ (reference sequence). The CDR3 DNA is TGTGCCAGCAGCCAAGCACGGCGGGTCACTGAAGCTTTCTTT. Translating gives CASSQARRVTEAFF.

The chain couples TRBV7-8 to TRBJ1-2; possible D gene TRBD1, 5 bases. Germline assignment: CDR1 SGHVS and CDR2 FQNEAQ. The CDR3 is 12 residues long. V dropped 3 bases and J dropped 9 bases, with 11 bases sitting between them. The CDR3 protein is CASSLGGLRYTF. CDR3 nucleotides: TGTGCCAGCAGCTTGGGGGGTTTACGCTACACCTTC.

The chain is built from TRBV18 and TRBJ1-6; D not resolved. The CDR3 is 12 residues long. Per germline, CDR1 KGHSH and CDR2 LQKENI. Trimming pared 6 bases from V and 7 bases from J, leaving 7 bases between. The CDR3 nucleotides read TGTGCCAGCTCTATGGAGAATTCACCCCTCCACTTT. Protein sequence: CASSMENSPLHF.

The chain is built from TRBV7-9 and TRBJ2-3; tentatively, D is TRBD2 (6 bases). Germline CDR1 and CDR2: SEHNR and FQNEAQ (reference sequence). The CDR3 runs to 16 residues. Trimming stripped 5 bases from V and 1 base from J, with 16 bases between. The CDR3 spells CASSPWGSGGTDTQYF. CDR3 sequence (DNA): TGTGCCAGCAGCCCCTGGGGTAGCGGCGGCACAGATACGCAGTATTTT.